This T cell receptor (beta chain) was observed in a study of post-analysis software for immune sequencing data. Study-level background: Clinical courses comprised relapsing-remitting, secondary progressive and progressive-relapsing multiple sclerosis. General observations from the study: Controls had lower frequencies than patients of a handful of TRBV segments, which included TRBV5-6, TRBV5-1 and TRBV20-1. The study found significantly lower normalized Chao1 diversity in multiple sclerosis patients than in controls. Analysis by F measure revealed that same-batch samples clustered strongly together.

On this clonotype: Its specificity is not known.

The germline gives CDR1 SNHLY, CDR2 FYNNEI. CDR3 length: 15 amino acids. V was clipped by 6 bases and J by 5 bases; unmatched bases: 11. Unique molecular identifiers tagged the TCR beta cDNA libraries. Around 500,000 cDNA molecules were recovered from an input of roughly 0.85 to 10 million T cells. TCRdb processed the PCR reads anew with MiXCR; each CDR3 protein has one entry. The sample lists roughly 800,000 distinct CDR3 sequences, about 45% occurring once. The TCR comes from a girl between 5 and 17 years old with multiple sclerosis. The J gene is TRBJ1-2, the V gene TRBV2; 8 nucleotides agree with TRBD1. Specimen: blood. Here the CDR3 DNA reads TGTGCCAGCAGCGCCGGACAGGGTGAATGGTATGGCTACACCTTC. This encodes CASSAGQGEWYGYTF.